A selection of T cell receptor beta chains follows, all from one sample in a study of graft-versus-host responses after intestinal transplantation. These receptors' antigens are unknown. Profiling relied on immunoSEQ multiplex PCR, and the TCRdb table lists in-frame clones only, not all of them. The table has approximately 80,000 clones, roughly nine tenths seen once. This material consisted of unstimulated CD4+ T cells sorted from spleen or lymph node cells, taken before intestinal transplant. These receptors were obtained from a human donor who received an intestinal transplant. The conserved cysteine and the conserved F or W are not part of the CDR3 here. The order of the fields is V gene, J gene, clone size, CDR3 protein. Rows give clone size only sometimes, using once, few, many, or a class for an expanded clone.

TRBV28	TRBJ2-2	once	ASTYAGQGPYTGELF
TRBV6-1	TRBJ1-3	.	ASKTGTGNTIY
TRBV6-1	TRBJ2-6	.	ASSERGSGANVLT
TRBV5-1	TRBJ2-2	.	ASSTGQGPGELF
TRBV5-1	TRBJ2-4	once	ASSWDGGENIQY
TRBV5-4	TRBJ2-7	.	ASSFTSGSSYEQY
TRBV30	TRBJ1-1	.	AWSWGGWVNTEAF
TRBV5-1	TRBJ1-1	.	ASSSLNSPQNTEAF
TRBV29-1	TRBJ2-3	few	SLRTGVADTQY
TRBV23-1	TRBJ1-5	.	APKRGLSNQPQH
TRBV25-1	TRBJ2-1	.	ASSGSAGGNEQF
TRBV18	TRBJ1-3	.	ASSPTGSGNTIY
TRBV29-1	TRBJ2-5	.	SARDRARETQY
TRBV9	TRBJ2-1	once	ASSVAPGLAGEYNEQF
TRBV5-4	TRBJ2-3	.	ASSPIDGTDTQY
TRBV5-4	TRBJ2-3	.	ASSPWGVGTDTQY
TRBV28	TRBJ2-1	.	ASSFAGTSGYNEQF
TRBV4-1	TRBJ1-1	.	ASSRGQENTEAF
TRBV28	TRBJ1-5	few	ASSFIGNQPQH
TRBV28	TRBJ2-4	.	ASSGGGVIKNIQY
TRBV18	TRBJ1-4	.	ASSPLGAGTNEKLF
TRBV5-5	TRBJ1-2	.	ASSLLSNYGYT
TRBV28	TRBJ1-4	few	ASSGQGTNEKLF
TRBV6-1	TRBJ1-6	.	ASRERTGNSPLH
TRBV13	TRBJ2-7	.	ASSPVAGLLREQY
TRBV25-1	TRBJ2-7	.	ASSESGTGGYEQY
TRBV27	TRBJ2-5	.	ASGGTSGKVRETQY
TRBV6-1	TRBJ2-7	once	ASRGQGGTYEQY
TRBV28	TRBJ2-7	.	ASSTTGGYEQY